These 19 T cell receptor beta chains originate from one sample sequenced in a study of T-cell memory formation after mild COVID-19 (dated by TCRdb to 2020 to 2022). To prepare the library, 5' RACE was applied. Sequencing was carried out with an Illumina NovaSeq 6000. TCRdb's own reprocessing of the public reads used fastp at Q25 and MiXCR and kept productive beta chains. Rows merge per CDR3 protein into single entries with the most common DNA and genes. The sample contains 300,000 to 400,000 distinct CDR3 sequences, approximately 15% of them found a single time. The top ten hold roughly a fifth of the sample. The sample was PBMCs or a T cell subset sorted from them (not recorded which). The receptors stem from a man younger than 35 who had mild COVID-19 (a few samples of this study predate the infection). The sample titles of this study are shuffled in the database, so cell type and time point are left out; the donor was told from shared clones.

The chain combines TRBV7-8 with TRBJ2-3; a possible D gene is TRBD2 (6 bases). Germline V CDR1 and CDR2: SGHVS, FQNEAQ. The V and J ends lost 5 bases and 6 bases respectively, with 18 bases between them. The CDR3 loop spans 15 amino acids. The CDR3, as DNA: TGTGCCAGCAGCAAAGTCGGTGTCCTAGCGGATACGCAGTATTTT. As protein: CASSKVGVLADTQYF.

V is TRBV7-8 and J is TRBJ2-7; tentatively, D is TRBD2 (5 bases). The length of the CDR3 is 14 residues. With 9 bases removed from V and 3 bases from J, the gap between germline ends came to 18 bases. Per the germline V gene, CDR1 is SGHVS and CDR2 is FQNEAQ. CDR3 DNA sequence: TGTGCCAGTAGCGCATACGTAAGCCTCTACGAGCAGTACGTC. This codes for CASSAYVSLYEQYV.

The chain combines TRBV5-6 with TRBJ2-7; 10 bases line up with TRBD2. The CDR3 consists of 17 residues. V shed 4 bases and J 6 bases; nucleotides not matched to a gene: 16. The germline V gene has CDR1 SGHDT and CDR2 YYEEEE. The CDR3 is CASSPRTTGTSVTEQYV. CDR3 in DNA: TGTGCCAGCAGCCCCCGGACCACCGGGACTAGCGTAACCGAGCAGTACGTC.

This clonotype has just a few counts. The V and J genes are TRBV4-2 and TRBJ2-1; no clear D. The ends were cut back, 0 bases at V and 4 bases at J, with 4 bases in the middle. CDR1 is LGHNA, CDR2 YNFKEQ, per germline. The CDR3 has 13 amino acids. CDR3 amino acids: CASSQEVYNEQFF. The CDR3 DNA follows: TGTGCCAGCAGCCAAGAAGTATACAATGAGCAGTTCTTC.

This sequence joins TRBV6-2 or TRBV6-3 and TRBJ2-1, with 9 bases identical to TRBD2. The CDR3 consists of 12 residues. V dropped 2 bases and J dropped 15; count of bases not matched to a gene: 5. Germline V lookup: CDR1 MNHEY, CDR2 SVGEGT. The CDR3 loop is CASSYALAGTFF. DNA of the CDR3: TGTGCCAGCAGTTACGCGCTAGCGGGGACGTTCTTC.

This clonotype came up a few times. V is TRBV9 and J is TRBJ2-1; D may be TRBD2 (7 bases). Per the germline V gene, CDR1 is SGDLS and CDR2 is YYNGEE. Trimming pared 0 bases from V and 7 bases from J, leaving 11 bases between. This CDR3 is built from 14 residues. The CDR3 here is CASSVGGGANEQFF. The DNA for the CDR3 is TGTGCCAGCAGCGTAGGTGGGGGGGCTAATGAGCAGTTCTTC.

This clonotype appeared many times. The chain couples TRBV7-2 to TRBJ2-5; TRBD2 agrees at 10 bases. Germline V gene data show CDR1 as SGHTA and CDR2 as FQGNSA. The CDR3 length is 14 residues. V lost 6 bases, J lost 1 base, and 2 bases stayed unmatched. The CDR3 sequence is CASSRTSGQETQYF. The CDR3 bases are TGTGCCAGCAGTAGGACTAGCGGCCAAGAGACCCAGTACTTC.

This clonotype was seen just once. A much larger clone is a single base away; this may be a read error. The J gene is TRBJ2-2, the V gene TRBV12-3 or TRBV12-4; D might be TRBD2 (8 bases). This CDR3 spans 16 amino acids. As DNA, the CDR3 is TGTGCCAGCGGGACGGGAGGGGGCAGAAACACCGGGGATCTGTTTTTT. Translated, it gives CASGTGGGRNTGDLFF.

This chain joins TRBV7-6 and TRBJ1-2; D remains unclear. CDR3 length: 13 amino acids. V was clipped by 1 base and J by 7 bases, with 10 bases between them. The germline V gene has CDR1 SGHVS and CDR2 FNYEAQ. The CDR3 protein is CASSLVMESGYTF. The CDR3 bases are TGTGCCAGCAGCTTAGTTATGGAATCTGGCTACACCTTC.

In this sample, this clonotype turned up a few times. The chain recombines TRBV15 with TRBJ2-6; D gene ambiguous. V dropped 0 bases and J dropped 0 bases, with 12 bases sitting between them. The V gene's germline CDR1 is LNHNV and CDR2 YYDKDF (reference sequence). The CDR3 is 18 residues long. CDR3 sequence: CATSRDKLLGSGANVLTF. As DNA, the CDR3 is TGTGCCACCAGCAGAGACAAATTACTTGGCTCTGGGGCCAACGTCCTGACTTTC.

The chain joins TRBV5-1 to TRBJ1-2, with D possibly being TRBD1 (6 bases). The CDR3 extends over 13 amino acids. Germline values: CDR1 SGHRS, CDR2 YFSETQ. Trimming pared 0 bases from V and 4 bases from J, leaving 7 bases between. DNA of the CDR3: TGCGCCAGCAGCTTGGCAGGGGTCTATGGCTACACCTTC. Amino acid sequence: CASSLAGVYGYTF. Full variable domain (missing parts from reference TRBV5-1 and TRBJ1-2): KAGVTQTPRYLIKTRGQQVTLSCSPISGHRSVSWYQQTPGQGLQFLFEYFSETQRNKGNFPGRFSGRQFSNSRSEMNVSTLELGDSALYLCASSLAGVYGYTFGSGTRLTVV.

There are a few counts of this clonotype. This chain connects TRBV6-2 or TRBV6-3 to TRBJ2-2; D gene unclear. Between the trimmed V and J ends, which lost 4 bases and 5 bases, there was a span of 5 bases. Germline V gene sequence: CDR1 MNHEY, CDR2 SVGEGT. The CDR3 extends over 12 amino acids. Here the CDR3 DNA reads TGTGCCAGCAGTTTCTGGACCGGGGAGCTGTTTTTT. This sequence encodes CASSFWTGELFF.

This chain links TRBV7-9 with TRBJ2-3, with a possible D match to TRBD1 (9 bases). V lost 5 bases and J 4 bases, leaving 40 bases between the germline ends. Germline V gene data show CDR1 as SEHNR and CDR2 as FQNEAQ (reference sequence). CDR3 length: 23 residues. The CDR3 DNA reads TGTGCCAGCAGCCCAAGAGAAGGTGGGACAGGGTCCCTTGAGCGGGGGAGCTCAGATACGCAGTATTTT. Protein: CASSPREGGTGSLERGSSDTQYF.

In nucleotides, the CDR3 is TGTGCCAGCTCACCACCGCTGTTTTTCGGGGCCGAGGTTTATGCCCAGTACTTC. Its translation is CASSPPLFFGAEVYAQYF. V gene TRBV18 combines with J gene TRBJ2-5; D is possibly TRBD1 or TRBD2 (5 bases each). Trimming removed 0 bases from V and 9 bases from J, with 26 bases in between. Germline CDR1 reads KGHSH; CDR2 reads LQKENI. The CDR3 runs 18 residues. Supplemented by reference TRBV18 and TRBJ2-5, the full variable domain reads NAGVMQNPRHLVRRRGQEARLRCSPMKGHSHVYWYRQLPEEGLKFMVYLQKENIIDESGMPKERFSAEFPKEGPSILRIQQVVRGDSAAYFCASSPPLFFGAEVYAQYFGPGTRLLVL.

This clonotype was observed a handful of times. V gene TRBV7-9 combines with J gene TRBJ1-1; D possibly corresponds to TRBD1 (6 bases). V lost 6 bases and J 10 bases, leaving 15 bases between the germline ends. The CDR3 runs to 12 residues. Germline CDR1 and CDR2: SEHNR and FQNEAQ (reference sequence). The CDR3 protein is CASRLLGGLAFF. The CDR3 DNA follows: TGTGCCAGCAGGCTATTGGGGGGGCTAGCTTTCTTT. Drawing the rest from reference TRBV7-9 and TRBJ1-1, the complete variable domain is DTGVSQNPRHKITKRGQNVTFRCDPISEHNRLYWYRQTLGQGPEFLTYFQNEAQLEKSRLLSDRFSAERPKGSFSTLEIQRTEQGDSAMYLCASRLLGGLAFFGQGTRLTVV.

The chain joins TRBV7-6 to TRBJ2-7; D gene uncertain. Looked up from germline, CDR1 is SGHVS and CDR2 is FNYEAQ. This CDR3 comprises 14 residues. V was clipped by 1 base and J by 0 bases, with 7 bases between them. DNA for the CDR3: TGTGCCAGCAGCTTAGAAACATTCTCCTACGAGCAGTACGTC. Residues: CASSLETFSYEQYV.

The CDR3 DNA reads TGTGCCAGCAATGGCGATTACAATGAGCAGTTCTTC. Its translation: CASNGDYNEQFF. The chain couples TRBV6-2 or TRBV6-3 to TRBJ2-1; D is unresolved. This CDR3 contains 12 residues. The V gene lost 7 bases and the J gene lost 4 bases, with 8 bases spanning the gap. CDR1 and CDR2 (germline): MNHEY, SVGEGT.

The chain joins TRBV12-5 to TRBJ2-4; 8 nucleotides agree with TRBD1. Germline-derived CDR1 and CDR2 are LGHNT and FRNRAP. The CDR3 consists of 16 residues. V dropped 2 bases and J dropped 7; count of bases not matched to a gene: 10. The CDR3 reads CASGLTPGQEWNIQYF. The CDR3 DNA sequence: TGTGCTAGTGGTTTGACCCCGGGACAGGAGTGGAACATTCAGTACTTC. Drawing the rest from reference TRBV12-5 and TRBJ2-4, the complete variable domain is DARVTQTPRHKVTEMGQEVTMRCQPILGHNTVFWYRQTMMQGLELLAYFRNRAPLDDSGMPKDRFSAEMPDATLATLKIQPSEPRDSAVYFCASGLTPGQEWNIQYFGAGTRLSVL.

A few counts support this clonotype. V and J are TRBV10-3 and TRBJ1-5; D is unresolved. The germline CDR1 and CDR2 sequences are ENHRY and SYGVKD. V gave up 4 bases and J gave up 7 bases, with 14 bases separating them. This CDR3 contains 14 residues. CDR3 in DNA: TGTGCCATCAGTGTGGTTGGGTCCGAACAGCCCCAGCATTTT. Translating gives CAISVVGSEQPQHF.